This TCR beta chain is drawn from a study of early stage breast cancer tumors (dated by TCRdb to the late 2010s). With respect to the entire study: Of the roughly 15 invasive breast tumors, approximately 11 were found to be estrogen receptor-positive, progesterone receptor-positive and HER2-negative. Of the approximately 12 ER+/PR+/HER2- tumors, eight were classified as invasive ductal carcinomas and four as invasive lobular carcinomas. A read coverage of roughly 10-fold per sample was achieved on average. Across all samples, approximately 2,500,000 templates representing 1.2 million or so unique clonotypes were detected.

Taken from about 2-4 cm away from the tumor, the adjacent normal breast tissue was rinsed with PBS and kept in prechilled RNAlater. Normal breast tissue often required roughly 85-340 mg of tissue for sufficient DNA because of high lipid content and low cell density. The study profiled bulk TCR beta-chain repertoires in matched peripheral blood, tumor and adjacent normal breast tissue taken from fewer than 20 patients with early-stage breast cancer. The Qiagen AllPrep DNA/RNA Mini kit was used to extract genomic DNA. Each sample was amplified as two independent genomic DNA replicates: roughly 0.5 ug for blood and approximately 1.6 ug for tumor or normal breast. TCRB sequencing of genomic DNA was carried out with the ImmunoSeq Intro kit according to the manufacturer's instructions. Multiplex PCR ran roughly 30 cycles with proprietary primers and spike-in control sequences for absolute quantification. An 87-bp fragment spanning the CDR3 and flanking V and J genes was sequenced with single-end 150-bp reads. Each lane of an Illumina MiSeq running version 3.0 chemistry carried seven multiplexed samples, with two replicates apiece. The authors' pipeline ran thus. Raw data were processed with the vendor's proprietary pipeline, and both replicates were merged into a single result per sample. A clonotype was defined as productive rearrangements that share the same V-gene family, CDR3 amino acid sequence and J-gene segment. To compute clonality, the normalized Shannon entropy (Pielou evenness) of TCRB abundances was subtracted from 1. To estimate T cell density, the total number of templates was divided by the input cell count, which was inferred from how much DNA went in. Total repertoire diversity and clonality were estimated with Recon using default parameters. Clonotypes with over 0.1% abundance in tumor and at least 32-fold higher abundance in tumor than in normal breast were defined as tumor-enriched. The immuneACCESS repertoire file appears here via TCRdb, limited to in-frame rearrangements. These files lack a portion of the clones; in checked studies, under half of the deficit traces to unresolved V genes, and the cause of the others is not known. V and J calls and clone size are copied from that table; D and trimming were computed from the DNA. The sample table contains 1,500 to 2,500 clones; only one count was recorded for roughly 72% of them. Roughly 9.2% of the sample comes from the top ten.

Of note for this clone: Which antigen it targets is not known. Base qualities were left out, and no much larger clone turns up one base away.

Looking up the germline V gene (reference sequence) yields CDR1 MNHEY and CDR2 SMNVEV. Reading from cysteine to phenylalanine, the CDR3 counts 15 amino acids. Of the read, only the CDR3 DNA is kept; its 45 bases are in frame from base 1. V ends up 7 bases short and J 3 bases short, with an unmatched junction base count of 9. General study outcomes and caveats: Compared with adjacent normal breast tissue, tumors had roughly 2.5-fold higher T cell density and higher clonality. Chain pairing and functional markers such as CD4, CD8 and FOXP3 were not captured by bulk genomic DNA sequencing of unsorted cells. Repertoires from blood and normal breast were more alike than repertoires from blood and tumor, and in about 90% of the 16 patients, comparing each tissue with blood separated tumor from normal. Because the cohort was small, a breakdown by tumor subtype could not be done. Enriched TCRB sequences shared across patients were found to be mostly commonly generated sequences that were unlikely to play an important role in the tumor microenvironment.

The sequence joins TRBV27 to TRBJ1-1, with TRBD1 matching 9 junction bases. The sequenced material came from normal breast tissue next to the tumor. This receptor was obtained from a person aged 35 to 50 with breast cancer. The nucleotides read TGTGCCAGCATTCTCACCGGGACAGGGTACACTGAAGCTTTCTTT. This gives the protein CASILTGTGYTEAFF.